The sequence of this T cell receptor (beta chain) was determined in a study of spatial heterogeneity in lung cancer. Germline values: CDR1 LGHNA, CDR2 YSLEER. Losses at the gene ends were 3 bases for V and 5 bases for J; bases not matched to a gene: 9. This CDR3 has 16 residues. Regarding time point: sample taken at primary tumor resection. Donors were roughly 70 untreated early-stage non-small cell lung cancer patients. A single record per CDR3 protein comes from TCRdb applying MiXCR to the 5' RACE reads. The sample carries approximately 39,000 distinct CDR3 sequences, less than 8.5% recorded once. This clonotype was picked up many times.

The specimen comprised PBMCs, sampled at surgery. V usage is TRBV4-3 and J usage is TRBJ2-3; 9 bases match TRBD1. The source is a female donor with early-stage non-small cell lung cancer. The CDR3 DNA is TGCGCCAGCAGCCAGGCAGAGACAGGGGGTGAAGATACGCAGTATTTT. Translated, it gives CASSQAETGGEDTQYF.